This T cell receptor beta chain came from a study of blood T cells in healthy people across ages. The germline gives CDR1 SEHNR, CDR2 FQNEAQ (reference sequence). Unmatched junction bases numbered 14, after V lost 8 bases and J lost 8 bases. CDR3 length equals 15 residues. Combining a sample-barcoded 5' primer with a J-beta primer mix, a second PCR ran for about 7 to 11 cycles. TCRdb called the 5' RACE reads again in MiXCR, with one record for every CDR3 protein. The table includes around 2 million distinct CDR3 sequences, about two fifths detected once. V gene TRBV7-9 combines with J gene TRBJ1-2; 10 bases agree with TRBD1. The source of this sequence is a human donor in good health. Sequenced input: blood. DNA for the CDR3: TGTGCCAGCTCCTCTCGGGACAGGGGATTTGGGGGCTACACCTTC. Its translation is CASSSRDRGFGGYTF.